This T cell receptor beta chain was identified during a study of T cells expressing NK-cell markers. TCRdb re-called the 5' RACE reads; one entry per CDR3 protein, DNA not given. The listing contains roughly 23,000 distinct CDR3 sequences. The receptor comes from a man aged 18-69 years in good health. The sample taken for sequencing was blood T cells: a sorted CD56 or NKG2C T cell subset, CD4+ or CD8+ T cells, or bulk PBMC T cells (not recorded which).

CDR3: CASSGTDYGYTF. The chain carries TRBV27 and TRBJ1-2; there is no DNA to check the TCRdb D call of TRBD1. Germline CDR1 MNHEY, CDR2 SMNVEV (reference sequence). There are 12 residues in the CDR3.